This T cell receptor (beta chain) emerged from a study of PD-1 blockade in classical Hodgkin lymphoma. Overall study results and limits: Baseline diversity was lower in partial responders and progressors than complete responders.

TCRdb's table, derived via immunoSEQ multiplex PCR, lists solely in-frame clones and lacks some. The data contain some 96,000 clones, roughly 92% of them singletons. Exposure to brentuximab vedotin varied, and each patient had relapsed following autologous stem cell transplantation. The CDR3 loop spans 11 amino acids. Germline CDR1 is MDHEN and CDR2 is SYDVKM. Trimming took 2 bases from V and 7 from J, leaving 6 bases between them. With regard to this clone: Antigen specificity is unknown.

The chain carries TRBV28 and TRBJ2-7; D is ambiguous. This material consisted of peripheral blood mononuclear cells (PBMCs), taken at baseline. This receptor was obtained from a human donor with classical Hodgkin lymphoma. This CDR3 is CASSLAVEQYF. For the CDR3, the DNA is TGTGCCAGCAGTTTAGCAGTGGAGCAGTACTTC.